The 28 T cell receptor beta chains below were found in one sample sequenced in a study of blood T cell repertoires in COVID-19. TCRdb's copy holds only in-frame clones and misses some; the assay was immunoSEQ multiplex PCR. The repertoire has 110,000 or so clones, roughly 79% of them found once; the top ten carry approximately 40%. Sequencing was performed on peripheral blood. These receptors came from a man at least 80 years old with acute or convalescent COVID-19.

The V gene is TRBV18, the J gene TRBJ1-1; maybe TRBD1 (6 bases). The CDR3 has 13 residues. Germline values: CDR1 KGHSH, CDR2 LQKENI. V lost 3 bases and J lost 3, with 8 bases in between. The CDR3 sequence is CASSPRTDTEAFF. In nucleotides, the CDR3 is TGTGCCAGCTCACCTCGGACAGACACTGAAGCTTTCTTT.

This clone was seen just once. The genes are TRBV2 and TRBJ2-2, with no clear D. CDR1 and CDR2 from the germline V gene are SNHLY and FYNNEI. V lost 4 bases, J lost 0 bases, and 6 bases lay in between. This CDR3 is 14 amino acids long. The DNA for the CDR3 is TGTGCCAGCAGTGCGCCTACGAACACCGGGGAGCTGTTTTTT. Residues: CASSAPTNTGELFF. Using reference TRBV2 and TRBJ2-2 for the parts outside the CDR3, the full variable domain is EPEVTQTPSHQVTQMGQEVILRCVPISNHLYFYWYRQILGQKVEFLVSFYNNEISEKSEIFDDQFSVERPDGSNFTLKIRSTKLEDSAMYFCASSAPTNTGELFFGEGSRLTVL.

The chain is built from TRBV6-6 and TRBJ2-5; 8 bases are shared with TRBD1. The V gene end was trimmed by 6 bases and the J gene end by 4 bases; junction bases not matched to a gene: 7. The CDR3 loop spans 14 amino acids. Germline V gives CDR1 MNHNY, CDR2 SVGAGI (reference sequence). The CDR3 coding sequence is TGTGCCAGCAGCGGACAGGGTCGCAGAGAGACCCAGTACTTC. It yields the protein CASSGQGRRETQYF.

This rearrangement joins TRBV5-1 to TRBJ2-3, with 12 bases that match TRBD2. V was clipped by 3 bases and J by 3 bases; unmatched bases: 11. The CDR3 length is 18 residues. Germline V CDR1 and CDR2: SGHRS, YFSETQ. CDR3 nucleotides: TGCGCCAGCAGCTCAGCCGGGACTAGCGGGTCAGGTACAGATACGCAGTATTTT. Protein product: CASSSAGTSGSGTDTQYF.

The rearrangement uses TRBV7-2 and TRBJ2-7; 12 nucleotides match TRBD2. This CDR3 region has 14 residues. Germline values: CDR1 SGHTA, CDR2 FQGNSA. V dropped 2 bases and J dropped 11; count of bases not matched to a gene: 7. The CDR3 region is CASSLSGLAGGKYF. In DNA form, the CDR3 reads TGTGCCAGCAGCTTATCCGGGCTAGCGGGAGGGAAGTACTTC.

In DNA, the CDR3 is TGTGCCATCAGTGAGTCGTCGTCAACTAGCGGGAGGGCCAGGTGGACAGATACGCAGTATTTT. It is translated as CAISESSSTSGRARWTDTQYF. The chain couples TRBV10-3 to TRBJ2-3; 13 bases map to TRBD2. V lost 0 bases to trimming and J lost 3 bases; unmatched junction nucleotides: 15. The CDR3 runs to 21 residues. Germline loops: CDR1 ENHRY, CDR2 SYGVKD.

This clone appeared a single time. The genes are TRBV29-1 and TRBJ2-3, with TRBD1 matching 7 bases. This CDR3 comprises 10 residues. Germline V gives CDR1 SQVTM, CDR2 ANQGSEA. Trimming removed 7 bases from V and 10 bases from J; junction bases left unmatched: 5. The CDR3 loop is CSAGDRAQYF. The CDR3 DNA follows: TGCAGCGCCGGGGACAGAGCGCAGTATTTT.

The chain uses TRBV7-8 and TRBJ1-5; 7 bases line up with TRBD1. The V and J ends lost 0 bases and 4 bases, in that order; junction bases with no gene match: 3. Per germline, CDR1 SGHVS and CDR2 FQNEAQ. There are 15 residues in the CDR3. This CDR3 reads CASSLAGTANQPQHF. In DNA, the CDR3 is TGTGCCAGCAGCTTAGCCGGGACAGCAAATCAGCCCCAGCATTTT.

The rearrangement links TRBV5-5 to TRBJ2-2; 9 bases map to TRBD2. Germline assignment: CDR1 SGHKS and CDR2 YYEKEE (reference sequence). V trimming: 4 bases; J trimming: 3 bases; junction bases outside the gene matches: 1. There are 14 residues in the CDR3. The CDR3 region is CASSRLADTGELFF. CDR3 DNA sequence: TGTGCCAGCAGCAGACTAGCGGACACCGGGGAGCTGTTTTTT.

The CDR3 DNA is TGCGCCAGCAGCCAAAGGGGACTAGCGGGATTCACCGGGGAGCTGTTTTTT. This encodes CASSQRGLAGFTGELFF. The chain links TRBV4-1 to TRBJ2-2, with TRBD2 matching over 13 bases. The germline V gene encodes CDR1 MGHRA and CDR2 YSYEKL. J lost 4 bases, V lost 2 bases, and 4 bases had no gene match. The CDR3 is 17 residues long.

The chain is built from TRBV19 and TRBJ2-5; D is perhaps TRBD1 (6 bases). Germline CDR1 and CDR2: LNHDA and SQIVND (reference sequence). This CDR3 spans 12 amino acids. Trimming stripped 3 bases from V and 5 bases from J, with 7 bases between. CDR3 bases: TGTGCCAGTAGTATCCAGGGGGAGACCCAGTACTTC. Amino acid sequence: CASSIQGETQYF.

The rearrangement links TRBV6-5 to TRBJ1-2; D uncertain. The germline V gene encodes CDR1 MNHEY and CDR2 SVGAGI. The CDR3 has 13 amino acids. Trimming stripped 6 bases from V and 3 bases from J, with 11 bases between. The CDR3 nucleotides read TGTGCCAGCAGCTCCAGCGGGGACTATGGCTACACCTTC. Its translation is CASSSSGDYGYTF.

The V and J genes are TRBV7-2 and TRBJ1-2, with a weak D call TRBD1 (5 bases). The CDR3 contains 13 residues. The germline V gene encodes CDR1 SGHTA and CDR2 FQGNSA. V was trimmed by 6 bases and J by 4 bases, leaving 12 bases between them. CDR3 sequence: CASRKGHGYGYTF. DNA of the CDR3: TGTGCCAGCAGAAAAGGACACGGCTATGGCTACACCTTC.

The V and J genes are TRBV7-2 and TRBJ1-6; no firm D call. Germline loops: CDR1 SGHTA, CDR2 FQGNSA. Deletions cut 1 base from V and 9 bases from J, with 13 bases between. This CDR3 spans 15 amino acids. The CDR3 reads CASSLGGQRASPLHF. For the CDR3, the DNA is TGTGCCAGCAGCTTAGGCGGGCAGAGGGCTTCACCCCTCCACTTT. Complete variable domain (other parts from reference TRBV7-2 and TRBJ1-6): GAGVSQSPSNKVTEKGKDVELRCDPISGHTALYWYRQSLGQGLEFLIYFQGNSAPDKSGLPSDRFSAERTGGSVSTLTIQRTQQEDSAVYLCASSLGGQRASPLHFGNGTRLTVT.

The chain employs TRBV28 and TRBJ2-6; possibly TRBD2 for D (5 bases). The length of the CDR3 is 13 residues. Germline V CDR1 and CDR2: MDHEN, SYDVKM. V was cut by 10 bases and J by 0 bases, with 7 bases left in between. CDR3 loop: CAIGNSGANVLTF. In nucleotides, the CDR3 is TGTGCCATCGGGAACTCTGGGGCCAACGTCCTGACTTTC.

The chain has TRBV28 and TRBJ1-6; unclear D gene. The CDR3 extends over 15 amino acids. Per germline, CDR1 MDHEN and CDR2 SYDVKM. V lost 7 bases and J lost 6, with 16 bases in between. DNA of the CDR3: TGTGCCAGCACCCCAGCACGGGAGGGTAATTCACCCCTCCACTTT. This translates into CASTPAREGNSPLHF.

The rearrangement links TRBV11-2 to TRBJ2-5; the match to TRBD2 covers 12 bases. Germline CDR1 SGHAT, CDR2 FQNNGV. The CDR3 is 18 amino acids. The V segment lost 5 bases and the J segment 4 bases; nucleotides outside the gene matches: 14. Here the CDR3 reads CASSKTSGSRSRRETQYF. CDR3 DNA: TGTGCCAGCAGCAAGACTAGCGGGAGCAGAAGTAGAAGAGAGACCCAGTACTTC.

The genes are TRBV18 and TRBJ1-4; 9 nucleotides match TRBD1. Trimming took 6 bases from V and 8 from J; bases not matched to a gene: 10. The CDR3 runs 15 residues. In germline, CDR1 is KGHSH, CDR2 LQKENI. CDR3 bases: TGTGCCAGCTCGTTGGGACAGGGCATCAGGGAAAAACTGTTTTTT. This sequence encodes CASSLGQGIREKLFF.

The chain combines TRBV5-1 with TRBJ1-4; no firm D call. The V gene lost 2 bases and the J gene lost 0 bases, with 11 bases spanning the gap. The CDR3 spans 16 residues. Germline V lookup: CDR1 SGHRS, CDR2 YFSETQ. The CDR3: CASSLDGVATNEKLFF. Written as DNA, the CDR3 is TGCGCCAGCAGCTTAGACGGGGTCGCAACTAATGAAAAACTGTTTTTT.

The V call is TRBV27, the J call TRBJ1-2, with D possibly TRBD1 on 5 matching bases. V gave up 3 bases and J gave up 2 bases, with 13 bases separating them. The CDR3 spans 15 residues. Germline CDR1 reads MNHEY; CDR2 reads SMNVEV (reference sequence). The CDR3 loop reads CASSFGSGTNYGYTF. As DNA, the CDR3 is TGTGCCAGCAGTTTTGGCAGCGGGACGAACTATGGCTACACCTTC.

The V gene is TRBV2, the J gene TRBJ2-3; TRBD1 might be the D (6 bases). This CDR3 spans 15 amino acids. Trimming left V 6 bases short and J 2 bases short, with 15 bases between. The germline CDR1 and CDR2 sequences are SNHLY and FYNNEI. CDR3 in amino acids: CASSLRGRVTDTQYF. CDR3 DNA: TGTGCCAGCAGCCTCAGGGGACGGGTCACAGATACGCAGTATTTT.

The V call is TRBV7-2, the J call TRBJ2-2; 7 bases fit TRBD2. Germline loops: CDR1 SGHTA, CDR2 FQGNSA. Germline trimming cut 1 base from V and 5 bases from J; bases unmatched to any gene: 4. CDR3 length: 15 amino acids. CDR3 in amino acids: CASSLVWGGTGELFF. The CDR3 nucleotides are TGTGCCAGCAGCTTAGTCTGGGGGGGGACCGGGGAGCTGTTTTTT.

The genes are TRBV28 and TRBJ1-1, with TRBD1 matching over 7 bases. Germline loops: CDR1 MDHEN, CDR2 SYDVKM. Trimming removed 2 bases from V and 4 bases from J; junction bases left unmatched: 4. The CDR3 covers 14 residues. For the CDR3, the DNA is TGTGCCAGCAGTTTAAGGCAGGGGGGCACTGAAGCTTTCTTT. Its translation is CASSLRQGGTEAFF. Using reference TRBV28 and TRBJ1-1 for the parts outside the CDR3, the full variable domain is DVKVTQSSRYLVKRTGEKVFLECVQDMDHENMFWYRQDPGLGLRLIYFSYDVKMKEKGDIPEGYSVSREKKERFSLILESASTNQTSMYLCASSLRQGGTEAFFGQGTRLTVV.

The chain is built from TRBV30 and TRBJ1-2; D ambiguous. Trimming shortened V by 2 bases and J by 4 bases, and 20 bases separated the two germline ends. This CDR3 contains 16 residues. Per the germline V gene, CDR1 is GTSNPN and CDR2 is SVGIG (reference sequence). CDR3 region: CAWSKNLAPGVYGYTF. The DNA of the CDR3 is TGTGCCTGGAGTAAGAACCTAGCCCCAGGAGTCTATGGCTACACCTTC.

V and J are TRBV5-6 and TRBJ1-3; D is unclear. Germline V lookup: CDR1 SGHDT, CDR2 YYEEEE. V was pared by 0 bases and J by 2 bases, with 9 bases between. The CDR3 loop spans 15 amino acids. CDR3 DNA sequence: TGTGCCAGCAGCTTGGGCAGAATGGCTGGAAACACCATATATTTT. It is translated as CASSLGRMAGNTIYF.

The genes are TRBV11-2 and TRBJ2-7, with 8 bases lining up with TRBD1. This CDR3 comprises 14 residues. The junction had 10 bases not matched to a gene; V was cut back by 7 bases and J by 5 bases. The germline gives CDR1 SGHAT, CDR2 FQNNGV. CDR3 sequence reads: CASKPRTGLDEQYF. CDR3 nucleotides: TGTGCCAGCAAACCTCGGACAGGGTTGGACGAGCAGTACTTC.

The J gene is TRBJ2-1, the V gene TRBV11-2, with 7 bases that match TRBD2. Trimming removed 1 base from V and 2 bases from J; junction bases left unmatched: 2. Per germline, CDR1 SGHAT and CDR2 FQNNGV. The CDR3 runs 15 residues. The chain's CDR3 is CASSLAGGTYNEQFF. CDR3 sequence (DNA): TGTGCCAGCAGCTTAGCGGGAGGTACCTACAATGAGCAGTTCTTC.

The chain carries TRBV7-6 and TRBJ2-2; TRBD1 is a possible D gene (6 bases). CDR3 length equals 15 residues. Germline assignment: CDR1 SGHVS and CDR2 FNYEAQ. Between the trimmed V and J ends, which lost 0 bases and 4 bases, there was a span of 9 bases. The CDR3 DNA follows: TGTGCCAGCAGCTTAGCGACAGGACCCACCGGGGAGCTGTTTTTT. Encoded protein: CASSLATGPTGELFF.